Described below is a single TCR beta chain sequence and its context. Its antigen remains unidentified. Sequenced by immunoSEQ multiplex PCR; TCRdb stores in-frame clones only, minus some. Among about 70,000 clones listed, 85% to 90% were seen once. The CDR3 loop spans 14 amino acids. Germline V lookup: CDR1 MNHNY, CDR2 SVGAGI (reference sequence). Trimming took 5 bases from V and 2 from J; bases not matched to a gene: 6. This entry comes from a study of T cells in localized non-small cell lung cancer. Notes on the study in general: A median roughly 57 of the top 100 tumor clones appeared in adjacent lung.

This sequence was found in a male donor older than 55 with stage III squamous cell lung carcinoma. Sequenced material: peripheral blood, taken before any cancer treatment. The chain employs TRBV6-6 and TRBJ2-7, with TRBD1 matching over 7 bases. CDR3 region: CASSKQGRTYEQYF. Written as DNA, the CDR3 is TGTGCCAGCAGTAAACAGGGGCGGACCTACGAGCAGTACTTC.